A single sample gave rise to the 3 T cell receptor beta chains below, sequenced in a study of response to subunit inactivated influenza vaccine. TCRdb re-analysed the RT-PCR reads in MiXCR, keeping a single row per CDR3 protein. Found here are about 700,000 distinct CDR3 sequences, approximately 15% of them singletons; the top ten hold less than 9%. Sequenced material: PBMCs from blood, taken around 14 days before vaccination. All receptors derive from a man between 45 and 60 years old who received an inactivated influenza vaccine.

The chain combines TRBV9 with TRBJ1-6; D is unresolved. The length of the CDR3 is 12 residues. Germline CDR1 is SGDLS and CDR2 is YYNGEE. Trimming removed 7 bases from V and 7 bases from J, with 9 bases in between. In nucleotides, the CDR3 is TGTGCCAGCGGGCATGTCAATTCACCCCTCCACTTT. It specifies CASGHVNSPLHF.

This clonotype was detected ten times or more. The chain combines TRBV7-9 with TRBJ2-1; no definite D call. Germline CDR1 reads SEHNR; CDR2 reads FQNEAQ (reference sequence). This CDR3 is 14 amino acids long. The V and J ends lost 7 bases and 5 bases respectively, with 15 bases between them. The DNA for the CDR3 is TGTGCCAGCACCCCGCTACTAATCCACAATGAGCAGTTCTTC. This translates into CASTPLLIHNEQFF. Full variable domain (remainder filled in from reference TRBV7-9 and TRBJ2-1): DTGVSQNPRHKITKRGQNVTFRCDPISEHNRLYWYRQTLGQGPEFLTYFQNEAQLEKSRLLSDRFSAERPKGSFSTLEIQRTEQGDSAMYLCASTPLLIHNEQFFGPGTRLTVL.

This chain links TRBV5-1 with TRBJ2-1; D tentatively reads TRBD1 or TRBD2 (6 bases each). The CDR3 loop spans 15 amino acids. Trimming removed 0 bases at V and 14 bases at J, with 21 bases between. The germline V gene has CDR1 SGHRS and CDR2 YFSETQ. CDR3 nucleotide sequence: TGCGCCAGCAGCTTGGGGGAAGTTCTCGGGGGCCCAGAGTTCTTC. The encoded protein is CASSLGEVLGGPEFF.